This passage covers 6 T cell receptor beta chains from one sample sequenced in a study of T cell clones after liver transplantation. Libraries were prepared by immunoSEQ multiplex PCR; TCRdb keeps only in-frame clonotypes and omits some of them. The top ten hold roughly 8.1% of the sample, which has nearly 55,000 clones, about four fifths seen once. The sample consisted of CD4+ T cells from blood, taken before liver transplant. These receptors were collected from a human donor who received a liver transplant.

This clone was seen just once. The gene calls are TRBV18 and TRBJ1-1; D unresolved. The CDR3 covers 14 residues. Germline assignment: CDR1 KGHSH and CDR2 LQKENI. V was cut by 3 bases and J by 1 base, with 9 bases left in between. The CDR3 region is CASSPRQSNTEAFF. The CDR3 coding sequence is TGTGCCAGCTCACCCCGCCAGTCGAACACTGAAGCTTTCTTT.

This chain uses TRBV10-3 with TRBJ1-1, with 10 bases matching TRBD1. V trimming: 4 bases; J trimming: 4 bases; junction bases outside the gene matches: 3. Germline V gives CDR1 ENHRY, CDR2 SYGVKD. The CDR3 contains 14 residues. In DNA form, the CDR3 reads TGTGCCATCAGTGGGACAGGGGGGCTCACTGAAGCTTTCTTT. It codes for CAISGTGGLTEAFF.

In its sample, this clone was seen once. The CDR3 region is CASMRDYSTDTQYF. The CDR3 DNA sequence: TGTGCCAGCATGAGAGATTATAGCACAGATACGCAGTATTTT. This chain connects TRBV6-5 to TRBJ2-3; D is undetermined. The CDR3 is 14 amino acids. V lost 7 bases and J 0 bases, leaving 11 bases between the germline ends. Germline V lookup: CDR1 MNHEY, CDR2 SVGAGI.

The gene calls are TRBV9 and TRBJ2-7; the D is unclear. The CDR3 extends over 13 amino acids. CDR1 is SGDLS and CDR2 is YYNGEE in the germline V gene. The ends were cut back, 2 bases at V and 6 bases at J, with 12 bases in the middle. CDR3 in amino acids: CASSVTPLGEQYF. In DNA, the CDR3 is TGTGCCAGCAGCGTCACTCCTCTGGGCGAGCAGTACTTC.

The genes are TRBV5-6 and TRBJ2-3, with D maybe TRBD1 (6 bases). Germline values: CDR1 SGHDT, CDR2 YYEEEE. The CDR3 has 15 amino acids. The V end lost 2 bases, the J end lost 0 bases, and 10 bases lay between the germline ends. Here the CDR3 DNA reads TGTGCCAGCAGCTTCCCAGGGGCCAGCACAGATACGCAGTATTTT. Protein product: CASSFPGASTDTQYF.

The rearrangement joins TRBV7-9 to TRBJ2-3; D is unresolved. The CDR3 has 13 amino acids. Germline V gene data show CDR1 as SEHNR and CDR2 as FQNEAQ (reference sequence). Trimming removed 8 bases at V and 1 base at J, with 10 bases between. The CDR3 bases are TGTGCCAGCCAGGTTTATGGCACAGATACGCAGTATTTT. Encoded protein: CASQVYGTDTQYF.